Below, one T cell receptor (beta chain) is given with its context. This CDR3 has 12 amino acids. Trimming stripped 6 bases from V and 7 bases from J, with 11 bases between. TCRdb re-called the RT-PCR reads with MiXCR, one entry per CDR3 protein. Of almost 700,000 distinct CDR3 sequences in the sample, 12% to 15% were seen once. This chain joins TRBV12-3 or TRBV12-4 and TRBJ2-3; perhaps TRBD1 as D (5 bases). The TCR was taken from a female donor in good health, serving as a healthy control. The material sequenced was memory CD4+ T cells from blood. The CDR3 loop reads CASSSDMNTQYF. CDR3 DNA sequence: TGTGCCAGCAGCTCGGACATGAATACGCAGTATTTT.